This T cell receptor (beta chain) was captured in a study of T cells in Graves' hyperthyroidism and ophthalmopathy. The source material, RNA transcripts, was used to amplify TCR beta CDR3 regions. HTBI primers were the set used in a first-round RT-PCR of the TCR CDR3. TCRdb reprocessed the multiplex PCR reads via MiXCR and lists one record per CDR3 protein. The data contain a few hundred thousand distinct CDR3 sequences, about 43% of them singletons. A note on this clonotype: A much more abundant neighbour one base away suggests this may be a read error.

J lost 7 bases, V lost 4 bases, and 12 bases had no gene match. The CDR3 runs 15 residues. Sequencing input: peripheral blood or thyroid tissue (not recorded which). The chain couples TRBV12-3 or TRBV12-4 to TRBJ2-7; TRBD2 matches at 8 bases. This TCR came from an adult woman with Graves' disease, either hyperthyroidism or ophthalmopathy (not recorded which). The CDR3 reads CASSWRQRERREQYF. The CDR3 region has the DNA TGTGCCAGCAGTTGGAGACAGCGGGAGCGAAGGGAGCAGTACTTC.